The clone carrying this T cell receptor beta chain was observed a single time. No antigen is known for it. There are 13 residues in the CDR3. V was cut by 9 bases and J by 1 base, with 9 bases left in between. The germline CDR1 and CDR2 sequences are KGHDR and SFDVKD. General study points: In terms of TCR gene usage, tumor memory CD4+ T cells clustered together with blood and lymph node memory CD4+ cells, as well as with lymph node naive CD4+ cells. The larger cohort examined one V-J beta rearrangement, not whole repertoires. Greatest tumor Treg TCR overlap was with tumor naive CD4+ cells.

Full-length variable regions came from constant-region reverse primers plus semi-nested Nested Universal Primer A PCR. Via MiXCR, TCRdb re-called the 5' RACE reads, giving one row per CDR3 protein. The data contain about 4,900 distinct CDR3 sequences, under 80% of them singletons. Treg sorting used a CD4+CD25+CD127-/low gate. Sequencing was done on a sample of Tregs sorted from blood. V is TRBV24-1 and J is TRBJ1-5, with D possibly TRBD1 on 5 matching bases. This TCR was recovered from a female donor with breast cancer. The CDR3 DNA reads TGTGCCACCCAGAAGGGGAGCAATCAGCCCCAGCATTTT. This encodes CATQKGSNQPQHF.